This TCR beta chain was identified in a study of regulatory T cells in long-lasting Graves disease. This clonotype was seen ten or more times. The CDR3 is 15 amino acids. The V and J ends lost 2 bases and 5 bases respectively, with 15 bases between them. Indicated time point: newly diagnosed GD, antithyroid drugs for less than 3 months. Generation of the TCR library employed RNA extracted from PBMCs. CDR3-region Arm-PCR and iRepertoire HTBI primers produced the TCR beta libraries. TCRdb re-analysed the multiplex PCR reads in MiXCR, keeping a single row per CDR3 protein. Of some 320,000 distinct CDR3 sequences in the sample, 18% are singletons; the top ten hold roughly 35%.

The origin of this receptor is a female donor with Graves disease. V usage is TRBV12-3 or TRBV12-4 and J usage is TRBJ1-1, with D maybe TRBD1 (5 bases). The specimen was peripheral blood mononuclear cells (PBMCs), collected at new diagnosis, from a patient treated with antithyroid drugs. The CDR3 protein is CASSLRAGGGTEAFF. CDR3 sequence (DNA): TGTGCCAGCAGTTTAAGGGCTGGGGGAGGAACTGAAGCTTTCTTT.